The clone carrying this T cell receptor beta chain was counted a single time. No antigen is known for it. The data are from a study of T cell responses to AZD1222 COVID-19 vaccine. This CDR3 is built from 14 residues. Trimming left V 0 bases short and J 11 bases short, with 11 bases between. Germline CDR1 and CDR2: SGHAT and FQNNGV. Clones were read by immunoSEQ multiplex PCR, and TCRdb kept only the in-frame ones, dropping some. The sample has approximately 130,000 clones; around 89% are singletons. Whole-study results and caveats: Baseline seropositivity characterized only six AZD1222 recipients. In a largely white British group with more females than males, clonal diversity was possibly underestimated. Nearly half of spike-specific TCRs reportedly target variant regions that are unmutated in the B.1.351 and B.1.1.7 variants.

The TCR comes from an adult in good health. This rearrangement joins TRBV11-2 to TRBJ1-6; D gene ambiguous. This material consisted of peripheral blood, taken on day 0 of MenACWY control vaccination. Here the CDR3 reads CASSLEGLRTPLHF. The CDR3 region has the DNA TGTGCCAGCAGCTTAGAGGGGTTGCGAACACCCCTCCACTTT.